This T cell receptor beta chain was sequenced during a study of CD8 T cells in Susac syndrome. TEMRA cells were enriched by FACS, while CD8+ and CD4+ T cells were obtained through a negative isolation that was performed magnetically. RNA amounts of roughly 0.45 to 1 ug underwent reverse transcription with random hexamers. TCRdb re-called the immunoSEQ multiplex PCR reads through MiXCR, storing one row per CDR3 protein. Found here are 180,000 or so distinct CDR3 sequences, around 94% of them singletons; the top ten hold around 0.14%. The CDR3 is 13 amino acids. The germline gives CDR1 GTSNPN, CDR2 SVGIG (reference sequence). The trim removed 2 bases at V and 5 bases at J, leaving 5 bases unmatched.

The origin of this receptor is a human donor in good health. J is TRBJ2-7 and V is TRBV30; 8 positions match TRBD1. The sequencing sample was made of CD4+ T cells from PBMCs. The CDR3 sequence: CAWSPGQGHEQYF. The CDR3 coding sequence is TGTGCCTGGAGTCCTGGACAGGGCCACGAGCAGTACTTC. Full variable domain (remainder filled in from reference TRBV30 and TRBJ2-7): SQTIHQWPATLVQPVGSPLSLECTVEGTSNPNLYWYRQAAGRGLQLLFYSVGIGQISSEVPQNLSASRPQDRQFILSSKKLLLSDSGFYLCAWSPGQGHEQYFGPGTRLTVT.